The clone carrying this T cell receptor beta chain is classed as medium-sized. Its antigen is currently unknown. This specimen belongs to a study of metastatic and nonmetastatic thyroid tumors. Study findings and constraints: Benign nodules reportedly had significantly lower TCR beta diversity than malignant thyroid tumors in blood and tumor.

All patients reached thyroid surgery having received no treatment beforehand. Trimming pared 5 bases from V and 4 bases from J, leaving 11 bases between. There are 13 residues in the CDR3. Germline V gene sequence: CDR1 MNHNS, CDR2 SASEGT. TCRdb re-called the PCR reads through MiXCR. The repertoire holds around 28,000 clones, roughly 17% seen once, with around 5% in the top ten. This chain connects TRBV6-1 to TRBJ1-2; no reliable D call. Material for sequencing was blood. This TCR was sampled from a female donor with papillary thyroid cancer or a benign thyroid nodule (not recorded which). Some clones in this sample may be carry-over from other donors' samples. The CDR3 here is CASSPVVSYGYTF. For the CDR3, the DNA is TGTGCCAGCAGTCCAGTAGTCAGCTATGGCTACACCTTC.